The clone carrying this T cell receptor (beta chain) came up a few times. Sequencing used immunoSEQ multiplex PCR; TCRdb keeps in-frame clones, though not all of them. The sample has around 200,000 clones; about 83% are singletons. This sample stems from a study of blood T cell repertoires in COVID-19. Participants had their cohort set by participant-reported clinical history. Sequencing used PBMCs or T cells enriched from blood (not recorded which). The receptor comes from a man aged 35 to 55 with acute COVID-19.

The CDR3 reads CASNRWTSGRGVFF. The CDR3 DNA reads as TGTGCCAGCAACCGCTGGACTAGCGGGAGGGGTGTGTTCTTC. The chain employs TRBV5-6 and TRBJ2-1, with 15 nucleotides matching TRBD2. This CDR3 has 14 amino acids. Per the germline V gene, CDR1 is SGHDT and CDR2 is YYEEEE. Germline trimming cut 6 bases from V and 15 bases from J; bases unmatched to any gene: 10.